The 9 T cell receptor beta chains presented below share a single source sample, sequenced in a study of cytomegalovirus exposure and HLA in healthy donors. The PCR ran on 60 Vbeta and 13 Jbeta primers. TCRdb's table, derived via immunoSEQ multiplex PCR, lists solely in-frame clones and lacks some. Of approximately 120,000 clones listed, 76% are singletons. Sequencing used PBMCs. The receptors derive from a man over 45 in good health and CMV-seronegative.

The chain is built from TRBV5-1 and TRBJ1-1, with 7 bases aligning to TRBD1. Germline V CDR1 and CDR2: SGHRS, YFSETQ. V shed 4 bases and J 0 bases; nucleotides not matched to a gene: 6. CDR3 size: 15 residues. The chain's CDR3 is CASSPIGTVNTEAFF. The CDR3 DNA reads as TGCGCCAGCAGCCCTATAGGGACAGTGAACACTGAAGCTTTCTTT.

This chain connects TRBV6-6 to TRBJ2-1, with D maybe TRBD1 (5 bases). The CDR3 consists of 12 residues. Germline values: CDR1 MNHNY, CDR2 SVGAGI (reference sequence). The V gene lost 6 bases and the J gene lost 6 bases, with 9 bases spanning the gap. The CDR3 region is CASSIDSNEQFF. As DNA, the CDR3 is TGTGCCAGCAGCATCGACAGCAATGAGCAGTTCTTC.

The chain combines TRBV5-1 with TRBJ2-1, with 7 bases fitting TRBD2. The CDR3 is 18 residues long. With 3 bases clipped from V and 0 bases from J, the junction kept 12 bases outside the gene matches. Germline V gene data show CDR1 as SGHRS and CDR2 as YFSETQ. The CDR3 nucleotides are TGCGCCAGCAGCTGGGGGGGAATGGACGGTAGCTCCTACAATGAGCAGTTCTTC. Protein sequence: CASSWGGMDGSSYNEQFF.

V is TRBV7-6 and J is TRBJ2-7, with TRBD2 matching over 11 bases. The length of the CDR3 is 15 residues. Germline lookup yields CDR1 SGHVS and CDR2 FNYEAQ. The junction had 6 bases not matched to a gene; V was cut back by 5 bases and J by 3 bases. CDR3: CASSPRLAGSYEQYF. In nucleotides, the CDR3 is TGTGCCAGCAGCCCCAGACTAGCGGGGAGCTACGAGCAGTACTTC.

This chain links TRBV15 with TRBJ1-2; 7 bases are a match to TRBD1. The germline gives CDR1 LNHNV, CDR2 YYDKDF (reference sequence). After removal of 5 bases from V and 8 bases from J, the junction contained 14 bases not matched to a gene. CDR3 length equals 15 residues. CDR3 in DNA: TGTGCCACCAGCGATAGACAGGGATATGGGTACGGCTACACCTTC. It yields the protein CATSDRQGYGYGYTF.

Only a few counts were recorded for this clone. The rearrangement uses TRBV5-1 and TRBJ2-7; 9 bases align to TRBD1. Trimming cost V 0 bases and J 3 bases; bases outside gene matches: 1. Germline V gives CDR1 SGHRS, CDR2 YFSETQ. The CDR3 has 14 residues. For the CDR3, the DNA is TGCGCCAGCAGCTTGGGGGGACAGGGCTACGAGCAGTACTTC. Its protein is CASSLGGQGYEQYF.

The chain joins TRBV9 to TRBJ2-6, with a weak D call TRBD2 (5 bases). The CDR3 spans 16 residues. Trimming took 4 bases from V and 0 from J, leaving 11 bases between them. Germline V gene sequence: CDR1 SGDLS, CDR2 YYNGEE. CDR3 protein: CASSSPGSSGANVLTF. The DNA of the CDR3 is TGTGCCAGCAGCTCCCCGGGAAGCTCTGGGGCCAACGTCCTGACTTTC.

This sequence joins TRBV2 and TRBJ1-3, with D unclear. This CDR3 has 15 residues. Germline V gene sequence: CDR1 SNHLY, CDR2 FYNNEI. The V and J ends lost 7 bases and 0 bases respectively, with 13 bases between them. Here the CDR3 reads CASKTDRSSGNTIYF. DNA for the CDR3: TGTGCCAGCAAAACCGACCGGAGCTCTGGAAACACCATATATTTT.

The rearrangement links TRBV27 to TRBJ1-4; D perhaps matches TRBD1 (5 bases). The V gene's germline CDR1 is MNHEY and CDR2 SMNVEV (reference sequence). V was shortened by 4 bases and J by 5 bases, with 17 bases between the two germline ends. There are 16 residues in the CDR3. Written as DNA, the CDR3 is TGTGCCAGCAGTTCAGGGAGGGAGGGGTCAAATGAAAAACTGTTTTTT. Protein sequence: CASSSGREGSNEKLFF.